This TCR beta chain is from a study of T cell responses to AZD1222 COVID-19 vaccine. The germline V and J ends were trimmed by 3 bases and 6 bases, with 11 bases remaining between them. The CDR3 is 13 amino acids. Method: immunoSEQ multiplex PCR; TCRdb's copy keeps in-frame clones and lacks some. The data show 150,000 to 200,000 clones, roughly 90% seen once. This TCR came from an adult in good health. Sequenced here: peripheral blood, sampled on day 0 of AZD1222 vaccination. V is TRBV12-3 or TRBV12-4 and J is TRBJ1-2; a possible D gene is TRBD1 (5 bases). The CDR3 sequence is CASSFEVRDGYTF. The CDR3 DNA reads as TGTGCCAGCAGTTTTGAGGTCAGGGATGGCTACACCTTC.